The clone carrying this T cell receptor (beta chain) was seen a handful of times. What it recognizes is unknown. These data originate in a study of identical twins. Notes on the study in general: The same donors were not followed; conclusions instead depended on cross-sectional statistical analysis.

MiXCR was run by TCRdb on the 5' RACE reads, yielding one entry per CDR3 protein. The data contain roughly 720,000 distinct CDR3 sequences, 15% to 20% of them singletons. The sample was also reused in another study, on T cells expressing NK-cell markers.

Sequencing was carried out using PBMCs. The TCR originated in a woman under 30 in good health.

In DNA, the CDR3 is TGCAGTGCCTCCTGGCCGGGGGAGCAGTTCTTC. Translated, it gives CSASWPGEQFF. The chain is built from TRBV20-1 and TRBJ2-1; D is possibly TRBD2 (5 bases). This CDR3 has 11 residues. Looked up from germline, CDR1 is DFQATT and CDR2 is SNEGSKA (reference sequence). The V gene lost 6 bases and the J gene lost 10 bases, with 13 bases spanning the gap.